Listed here are 5 T cell receptor beta chains from one sample, sequenced in a study of early T cells in non-severe SARS-CoV-2 infection. Each CDR3 protein is one row after TCRdb ran MiXCR on the 5' RACE reads. The sample includes about 83,000 distinct CDR3 sequences, 11% to 15% of them seen just once. Sequencing input: whole blood. These receptor sequences come from an adult who was a healthcare worker with PCR-confirmed SARS-CoV-2 infection or an uninfected control (not recorded which).

This clonotype was counted only a few times. The chain has TRBV11-2 and TRBJ2-7; perhaps TRBD1 as D (6 bases). V lost 2 bases, J lost 2 bases, and 13 bases lay in between. Germline CDR1 is SGHAT and CDR2 is FQNNGV. This CDR3 comprises 15 residues. The CDR3 sequence: CASSLTHREPYEQYF. In DNA form, the CDR3 reads TGTGCCAGCAGCTTAACGCACAGGGAACCCTACGAGCAGTACTTC.

The chain employs TRBV23-1 and TRBJ1-1; 8 bases fit TRBD1. TRBV23-1 is an ORF for which the function is uncertain. The ends lost 6 bases at V and 3 bases at J; junction bases unmatched: 9. The CDR3 covers 15 residues. The CDR3 region is CASSLAGTGDTEAFF. In DNA, the CDR3 is TGCGCCAGCAGCCTTGCGGGGACAGGAGACACTGAAGCTTTCTTT.

V and J are TRBV20-1 and TRBJ2-3; D is unclear. Germline-derived CDR1 and CDR2 are DFQATT and SNEGSKA (reference sequence). With 6 bases removed from V and 2 bases from J, the gap between germline ends came to 12 bases. The CDR3 length is 13 residues. CDR3 in amino acids: CSASRSATDTQYF. The CDR3 nucleotides are TGCAGTGCGTCTCGCTCGGCCACAGATACGCAGTATTTT.

This clonotype was recorded many times. V and J are TRBV7-9 and TRBJ2-7, with a weak D call TRBD1 (5 bases). Trimming pared 1 base from V and 5 bases from J, leaving 12 bases between. CDR3 length: 14 residues. CDR1 is SEHNR, CDR2 FQNEAQ, per germline (reference sequence). This CDR3 is CASSLDQGSNEQYF. CDR3 bases: TGTGCCAGCAGCTTAGACCAGGGTAGCAACGAGCAGTACTTC.

This clonotype was detected many times. The chain links TRBV2 to TRBJ2-7; the D gene is possibly TRBD2 (6 bases). With 6 bases removed from V and 4 bases from J, the gap between germline ends came to 10 bases. This CDR3 region has 12 residues. CDR1 and CDR2 from the germline V gene are SNHLY and FYNNEI. The CDR3 protein is CASSRRGYEQYF. In DNA, the CDR3 is TGTGCCAGCAGCCGTCGGGGGTACGAGCAGTACTTC.